This T cell receptor (beta chain) originates from a study of beta chain features in type 1 diabetes. Notes on this clone: What it recognizes is unknown.

Study outcomes and limitations: Amplification by PCR could prefer shorter templates, with the same effect in patients and controls. There was a possibility that cDNA sequencing over-represented cells with high TCR expression.

The authors reverse transcribed all of the isolated RNA, so sequencing captured expressed TCRB transcripts. Assay used: immunoSEQ multiplex PCR; TCRdb lists only in-frame clones, some missing. The table has some 900,000 clones, about a sixth seen once. The germline V gene encodes CDR1 KGHSH and CDR2 LQKENI. Between the trimmed V and J ends, which lost 0 bases and 4 bases, there was a span of 12 bases. The CDR3 sequence is 15 residues long. The rearrangement uses TRBV18 and TRBJ1-2, with D possibly matching TRBD1 (5 bases). The receptor was derived from a woman aged 18-29 years in good health. The sequencing sample was made of naive CD4+ T cells from blood. CDR3: CASSPPQGLGYGYTF. In DNA form, the CDR3 reads TGTGCCAGCTCACCACCGCAGGGCTTGGGCTATGGCTACACCTTC.